Listed below are T cell receptor beta chains from one sample, sequenced in a study of shared clonotypes between healthy human individuals. Generated by immunoSEQ multiplex PCR, the TCRdb table keeps only in-frame clones and is missing some. The table shows some 600,000 clones, with around 96% occurring only once. The sequenced material came from naive CD8+ T cells sorted from blood. The receptors were gathered from a woman aged 30 to 39 in good health. Each CDR3 is given with its conserved first and last residue.

>TRBV6-6
CASSYSGDDPTEPQHF
>TRBV27
CASRLAGVQNIQYF
>TRBV28
CASRWTGGGQPQHF
>TRBV2
CASWGGQGYEQYF
>TRBV5-6
CASSFGSGGNEQFF
>TRBV4-1
CASSQSGLDLTYEQYF
>TRBV7-8
CASTILGQKSYEQYF
>TRBV7-9
CASSVAGRGETQYF
>TRBV13
CASSLGGVVLPTNEQFF
>TRBV7-6
CASSLGTSRGAYNEQFF
>TRBV27
CASSFTSGFQETQYF
>TRBV5-6
CASSLEQGSETQYF
>TRBV27
CASSSKPYLSGTDTQYF
>TRBV27
CASSLYQASNQPQHF
>TRBV27
CASSSLLSNEKLFF
>TRBV6-5
CASQTGDLGNTEAFF
>TRBV9
CASSESGTASGTQYF
>TRBV14
CASSQDEQNPIPYNEQFF
>TRBV7-3
CASSLLGAGGSGYTF
>TRBV5-4
CASSLSGEQFF
>TRBV5-1
CASSPYTGGSTDTQYF
>TRBV15
CATRGTSGINEQFF
>TRBV11-1
CASSLLAANTGELFF
>TRBV7-8
CASSLGVGRVSGNTIYF
>TRBV21-1
CASRPSGQGVCNEQFF
>TRBV5-8
CASRRTGMGQPQHF
>TRBV7-8
CASSLGIPSNTEAFF
>TRBV7-9
CASSSHSWEGSIRYGYTF
>TRBV9
CASSVDRGLSGNTIYF
>TRBV4-1
CASSHSLAGELFF
>TRBV15
CATSTEGLAGNEQFF
>TRBV7-9
CASSLAFAMSYEQYF
>TRBV28
CASSRTSGVYNEQFF
>TRBV4-1
CASSQIQGAQETQYF
>TRBV6-5
CASSYSRLAGEAQYF
>TRBV4-1
CASSQTSGQPQHF
>TRBV18
CASSPLSAPSGRIYEQFF
>TRBV2
CASSIGQGNTIYF
>TRBV7-9
CASSLVGADEQFF
>TRBV5-1
CASSWGRNYGYTF
>TRBV29-1
CSVEGGQVGRGVTGELFF
>TRBV9
CASSVDGSGRDEQFF
>TRBV18
CASSPAQGDNEQYF
>TRBV9
CASSVDGSVTGVNTEAFF
>TRBV7-9
CASSLVAAGELFF
>TRBV5-4
CASSLGMDREKLFF
>TRBV11-3
CASSPGASLSNQPQHF
>TRBV29-1
CSVPDRFGYEQYF
>TRBV6-5
CASSYSLGENTGELFF
>TRBV6-5
CATCLTSGYNEQFF
>TRBV9
CASSSPGTGANNEQFF
>TRBV2
CASGITYEQYF
>TRBV27
CASSLSAGTNYGYTF